One TCR beta chain is described in this entry. What it binds is not known. Looked up from germline, CDR1 is SGHRS and CDR2 is YFSETQ. The CDR3 has 15 amino acids. Trimming at V came to 4 bases and at J to 8 bases, leaving 13 bases not matched to a gene. The sample originates from a study of vaccination and CD4 T cells after COVID-19. Treatment meaning: roughly 11-day PBMC culture with coronavirus spike peptide pools or control peptides (ViraFEST assay). The Oncomine TCR Beta short-read assay sequenced DNA from cultured CD4+ T cells. TCRdb re-called the PCR reads through MiXCR, storing one row per CDR3 protein. This table has about 15,000 distinct CDR3 sequences, around 53% appearing once.

The sample taken for sequencing was CD4+ T cells from blood, cultured in vitro. The V and J genes are TRBV5-1 and TRBJ1-2, with 8 bases matching TRBD1. This TCR was sampled from a human donor who had recovered from COVID-19. This chain's CDR3 is CASSPRAGQGLGYTF. Written as DNA, the CDR3 is TGCGCCAGCAGCCCACGAGCCGGACAGGGCCTCGGCTACACCTTC. Full variable domain (remainder filled in from reference TRBV5-1 and TRBJ1-2): KAGVTQTPRYLIKTRGQQVTLSCSPISGHRSVSWYQQTPGQGLQFLFEYFSETQRNKGNFPGRFSGRQFSNSRSEMNVSTLELGDSALYLCASSPRAGQGLGYTFGSGTRLTVV.